The 18 T cell receptor beta chains in this list originate from one sample, sequenced in a study of patients and donors after allogeneic stem cell transplantation. TCRdb reprocessed the RT-PCR reads via MiXCR and lists one record per CDR3 protein. The sample yields a few hundred thousand distinct CDR3 sequences, roughly an eighth seen once. The sequenced sample was blood, either unsorted or a sorted T cell fraction (not recorded which). The receptors were sampled from a human donor who was either an allogeneic HSCT recipient or a stem cell or donor lymphocyte infusion donor (not recorded which). It is not recorded whose cells these are; they may come from a transplant donor.

This clonotype has a handful of counts. The J gene is TRBJ2-5, the V gene TRBV11-2, with 7 nucleotides matching TRBD1. V shed 5 bases, J shed 4 bases, and the junction held 7 bases outside the gene matches. This CDR3 contains 14 residues. The germline gives CDR1 SGHAT, CDR2 FQNNGV. CDR3 residues: CASSPGTVGETQYF. The CDR3, as DNA: TGTGCCAGCAGCCCCGGGACAGTGGGAGAGACCCAGTACTTC.

The V and J genes are TRBV5-1 and TRBJ1-2, with D unclear. The CDR3 totals 11 residues. V lost 7 bases and J 3 bases, leaving 7 bases between the germline ends. Per the germline V gene, CDR1 is SGHRS and CDR2 is YFSETQ. The chain's CDR3 is CASSDYYGYTF. As DNA, the CDR3 is TGCGCCAGCTCGGATTACTATGGCTACACCTTC.

The table lists this clonotype with many counts. The rearrangement links TRBV28 to TRBJ1-4; the D gene is possibly TRBD1 (5 bases). The length of the CDR3 is 14 residues. Per the germline V gene, CDR1 is MDHEN and CDR2 is SYDVKM. V lost 6 bases and J 3 bases, leaving 11 bases between the germline ends. The CDR3 region is CASRVAGPNEKLFF. In DNA form, the CDR3 reads TGTGCCAGCAGAGTGGCAGGGCCTAATGAAAAACTGTTTTTT. Full variable domain (missing parts from reference TRBV28 and TRBJ1-4): DVKVTQSSRYLVKRTGEKVFLECVQDMDHENMFWYRQDPGLGLRLIYFSYDVKMKEKGDIPEGYSVSREKKERFSLILESASTNQTSMYLCASRVAGPNEKLFFGSGTQLSVL.

The sample holds one count of this clonotype. The genes are TRBV3-1 and TRBJ2-2, with 7 bases lining up with TRBD2. This CDR3 has 18 residues. The V and J ends lost 2 bases and 5 bases, in that order; junction bases with no gene match: 14. CDR1 is LGHDT, CDR2 YNNKEL, per germline (reference sequence). The CDR3 DNA is TGTGCCAGCAGCCAAACTAAAGGGAGGGAGGCCAGGACCGGGGAGCTGTTTTTT. Protein sequence: CASSQTKGREARTGELFF.

The chain is built from TRBV11-3 and TRBJ2-3, with TRBD2 matching 14 bases. The trim removed 8 bases at V and 4 bases at J, leaving 5 bases unmatched. The CDR3 is 15 residues long. Germline CDR1 SGHNT, CDR2 YENEEA. The CDR3 DNA sequence: TGTGCCAGCGGGGCGGGACTAGCGGGAGCAGATACGCAGTATTTT. Its translation is CASGAGLAGADTQYF.

The chain combines TRBV7-3 with TRBJ1-2, with unresolved D. The V and J ends lost 4 bases and 8 bases respectively, with 14 bases between them. CDR3 length equals 13 residues. Germline V gene lookup returns CDR1 SGHTA and CDR2 FQGTGA. Written as DNA, the CDR3 is TGTGCCAGCAGCTCCTCCCCGGGAGAAGGCTACACCTTC. It specifies CASSSSPGEGYTF.

This clonotype was seen many times. The CDR3 region is CASSWGGTDTQYF. The CDR3, as DNA: TGTGCCAGCAGTTGGGGGGGCACAGATACGCAGTATTTT. This chain uses TRBV12-3 or TRBV12-4 with TRBJ2-3; perhaps TRBD2 as D (6 bases). The germline V and J ends were trimmed by 4 bases and 1 base, with 6 bases remaining between them. This CDR3 contains 13 residues.

This clonotype was observed many times. V is TRBV5-1 and J is TRBJ2-1; 12 bases match TRBD2. The germline gives CDR1 SGHRS, CDR2 YFSETQ. Trimming took 0 bases from V and 9 from J; bases not matched to a gene: 7. This CDR3 contains 16 residues. For the CDR3, the DNA is TGCGCCAGCAGCTTGGCTAGCGGGGGGGCCCATCGTGAGCAGTTCTTC. Translated: CASSLASGGAHREQFF.

This clonotype was counted between two and nine times. The V and J genes are TRBV7-9 and TRBJ1-5; D remains unclear. Per germline, CDR1 SEHNR and CDR2 FQNEAQ (reference sequence). V shed 2 bases and J shed 1 base, with 12 bases lying between them. The CDR3 runs to 16 residues. The CDR3 DNA reads TGTGCCAGCAGCTTATTTCTGGGAGGCAGCAATCAGCCCCAGCATTTT. Its translation: CASSLFLGGSNQPQHF.

This clonotype was seen a few times. The chain combines TRBV19 with TRBJ2-3; the D call may be TRBD1 or TRBD2 (5 bases each). V was pared by 7 bases and J by 0 bases, with 11 bases between. Germline V CDR1 and CDR2: LNHDA, SQIVND (reference sequence). The CDR3 length is 14 residues. CDR3 nucleotide sequence: TGTGCCAGTAATTTCGGGGCGAGCACAGATACGCAGTATTTT. This codes for CASNFGASTDTQYF.

The rearrangement uses TRBV30 and TRBJ1-1; 10 bases agree with TRBD1. CDR1 is GTSNPN and CDR2 is SVGIG in the germline V gene (reference sequence). This CDR3 contains 14 residues. J lost 6 bases, V lost 2 bases, and 6 bases had no gene match. The CDR3 bases are TGTGCCTGGAGTCAGGGACAGGGGTACGCTGAAGCTTTCTTT. Translated: CAWSQGQGYAEAFF.

This rearrangement joins TRBV4-1 to TRBJ2-3; D possibly uses TRBD1 or TRBD2 (6 bases each). V lost 0 bases, J lost 3 bases, and 13 bases lay in between. The germline gives CDR1 MGHRA, CDR2 YSYEKL. CDR3 length equals 16 residues. CDR3 bases: TGCGCCAGCAGCCAAGATCGCGGGGACACGACAGATACGCAGTATTTT. This sequence encodes CASSQDRGDTTDTQYF.

This clonotype occurred many times. The chain carries TRBV5-1 and TRBJ2-5; 10 bases are shared with TRBD1. The CDR3 has 14 residues. Trimming at V came to 4 bases and at J to 5 bases, leaving 5 bases not matched to a gene. Germline V gene lookup returns CDR1 SGHRS and CDR2 YFSETQ. The CDR3 DNA reads TGCGCCAGCAGCACAGACAGGGGGCACGAGACCCAGTACTTC. Translation: CASSTDRGHETQYF.

This chain links TRBV2 with TRBJ2-5; 11 nucleotides line up with TRBD1. The CDR3 consists of 14 residues. V lost 5 bases to trimming and J lost 5 bases; unmatched junction nucleotides: 4. Germline CDR1 and CDR2: SNHLY and FYNNEI. The CDR3 DNA reads as TGTGCCAGCAGTCGGGACAGGGGGTTGGAGACCCAGTACTTC. This codes for CASSRDRGLETQYF.

The V gene is TRBV5-6, the J gene TRBJ2-3, with D hard to call. V shed 0 bases and J shed 7 bases, with 9 bases lying between them. The CDR3 spans 13 residues. Germline V gene lookup returns CDR1 SGHDT and CDR2 YYEEEE. CDR3: CASSLAAANTQYF. CDR3 nucleotide sequence: TGTGCCAGCAGCTTGGCGGCAGCTAATACGCAGTATTTT.

This clonotype has only a few counts. The V gene is TRBV6-5, the J gene TRBJ2-5; 8 nucleotides match TRBD1. This CDR3 contains 11 residues. Germline-derived CDR1 and CDR2 are MNHEY and SVGAGI. With 6 bases clipped from V and 12 bases from J, the junction kept 6 bases outside the gene matches. CDR3 sequence (DNA): TGTGCCAGCAGGATGGACAGGGATGAGTACTTC. Protein: CASRMDRDEYF.

This clonotype was recorded at least ten times. The rearrangement joins TRBV7-9 to TRBJ2-3; D perhaps matches TRBD1 (5 bases). In germline, CDR1 is SEHNR, CDR2 FQNEAQ (reference sequence). This CDR3 has 14 amino acids. Trimming left V 5 bases short and J 1 base short, with 10 bases between. The CDR3 DNA reads TGTGCCAGCAGCCACGGACATCGCACAGATACGCAGTATTTT. Amino acids: CASSHGHRTDTQYF.

This clonotype has just a few counts. The J gene is TRBJ2-1, the V gene TRBV7-2, with D tentatively TRBD1 or TRBD2 (6 bases each). The CDR3 sequence is 17 residues long. V was pared by 5 bases and J by 7 bases, with 24 bases between. The germline CDR1 and CDR2 sequences are SGHTA and FQGNSA. CDR3 in amino acids: CASSLGVGGPSGNEQFF. In DNA form, the CDR3 reads TGTGCCAGCAGCCTAGGGGTGGGGGGCCCCTCGGGTAATGAGCAGTTCTTC.